This T cell receptor beta chain was retrieved from a study of blood T cell repertoires in COVID-19. In the authors' workflow: Reference gene primer amplification in the assay estimated nucleated cell counts. Profiling relied on immunoSEQ multiplex PCR, and the TCRdb table lists in-frame clones only, not all of them. The V and J calls and the clone size are those of that table, but D and trimming were determined from the DNA. The sample holds about 150,000 clones, more than 75% seen once. This clone was detected many times. Sequencing was carried out using peripheral blood. The source of this sequence is a woman in her forties or fifties with active or convalescent COVID-19.

This chain's CDR3 is CAISETISGSNYEQYF. CDR3 bases: TGTGCCATCAGTGAGACGATTAGCGGGAGTAACTACGAGCAGTACTTC. This rearrangement joins TRBV10-3 to TRBJ2-7; TRBD2 matches at 9 bases. CDR1 is ENHRY and CDR2 is SYGVKD in the germline V gene. V was clipped by 2 bases and J by 3 bases; unmatched bases: 8. The CDR3 runs to 16 residues.